The rows below give T cell receptor beta chains drawn from one sample of a study of T cells in Graves' hyperthyroidism and ophthalmopathy. MiXCR was run by TCRdb on the multiplex PCR reads, yielding one entry per CDR3 protein. This repertoire shows around 240,000 distinct CDR3 sequences, about 17% found once; its top ten account for 28%. The sequenced material came from blood. These receptor sequences come from a woman aged 18-29 years with Graves' ophthalmopathy. CDR3s include the opening cysteine and the closing phenylalanine or tryptophan. The D gene is left open where the match is weak. The size of a clone is reported for some rows only, either as once, few or many, or as a class for expanded clones.

v_call	clone_size	d_call	j_call	cdr3_aa	cdr3_nt
TRBV6-1	many	.	TRBJ2-7	CATGDSYEQYF	TGTGCCACCGGGGATTCCTACGAGCAGTACTTC
TRBV20-1	many	.	TRBJ2-3	CSARVGGTTDTQYF	TGCAGTGCTAGAGTTGGCGGGACCACAGATACGCAGTATTTT
TRBV6-1	many	.	TRBJ1-4	CASSEAVGGGNEKLFF	TGTGCCAGCAGTGAAGCTGTAGGCGGGGGAAATGAAAAACTGTTTTTT
TRBV20-1	.	TRBD2	TRBJ2-7	CSAKNSGRTYEQYF	TGCAGTGCAAAAAATAGCGGGAGAACCTACGAGCAGTACTTC
TRBV6-2/TRBV6-3	.	TRBD1	TRBJ2-1	CASQGELNEQFF	TGTGCCAGCCAGGGGGAGTTGAATGAGCAGTTCTTC
TRBV6-2/TRBV6-3	few	.	TRBJ2-2	CAIWGQPGELFF	TGTGCCATCTGGGGGCAGCCTGGGGAGCTGTTTTTT
TRBV29-1	many	.	TRBJ1-1	CSVGGSTEAFF	TGCAGCGTAGGAGGGTCGACTGAAGCTTTCTTT
TRBV7-9	many	.	TRBJ2-3	CARAGPYGDTQYF	TGTGCCAGGGCGGGACCGTACGGAGATACGCAGTATTTT
TRBV6-2/TRBV6-3	many	.	TRBJ1-5	CASSYSSVGLGFNQPQHF	TGTGCCAGCAGTTACTCGTCGGTAGGGTTGGGGTTTAATCAGCCCCAGCATTTT
TRBV24-1	few	TRBD2	TRBJ2-1	CAIGLAGAESNEQFF	TGTGCCATTGGACTAGCGGGAGCCGAGAGCAATGAGCAGTTCTTC
TRBV20-1	many	.	TRBJ2-3	CSAKQGGFTDTQYF	TGCAGTGCTAAACAGGGGGGGTTCACAGATACGCAGTATTTT
TRBV25-1	many	.	TRBJ1-2	CASSDHGRRYGYTF	TGTGCCAGCAGTGATCATGGCAGGCGCTATGGCTACACCTTC
TRBV6-1	few	.	TRBJ2-6	CASSERGVSGANVLTF	TGTGCCAGCAGTGAAAGGGGGGTATCTGGGGCCAACGTCCTGACTTTC
TRBV28	many	TRBD2	TRBJ2-5	CASSKGLAGAGETQYF	TGTGCCAGCAGTAAGGGACTAGCGGGGGCCGGAGAGACCCAGTACTTC
TRBV29-1	many	.	TRBJ2-7	CSVEGMSSYEQYF	TGCAGCGTTGAAGGGATGAGCTCCTACGAGCAGTACTTC
TRBV6-1	many	TRBD2	TRBJ2-2	CASTQTSGGPNTGELFF	TGTGCCAGCACCCAGACTAGCGGGGGGCCGAACACCGGGGAGCTGTTTTTT
TRBV6-1	.	.	TRBJ2-5	CASSEGARWQTQYF	TGTGCCAGCAGTGAGGGGGCGAGATGGCAGACCCAGTACTTC
TRBV6-1	many	TRBD1	TRBJ2-7	CASSLTGVGLSYEQYF	TGTGCCAGCAGCTTAACAGGGGTCGGCCTTTCCTACGAGCAGTACTTC
TRBV7-7	many	TRBD2	TRBJ2-1	CASSFGLAGAGNEQFF	TGTGCTAGCAGCTTCGGACTAGCGGGAGCGGGTAATGAGCAGTTCTTC
TRBV20-1	many	TRBD2	TRBJ2-7	CSARSFSAGVYEQYF	TGCAGTGCTAGAAGTTTCTCGGCGGGAGTTTACGAGCAGTACTTC
TRBV5-1	many	TRBD2	TRBJ2-2	CASSRLAGSTGELFF	TGCGCCAGCAGCCGACTAGCGGGAAGTACCGGGGAGCTGTTTTTT
TRBV28	many	.	TRBJ2-6	CASSFGDGSGANVLTF	TGTGCCAGCAGTTTCGGCGATGGTTCTGGGGCCAACGTCCTGACTTTC
TRBV11-3	.	.	TRBJ2-2	CASSLRGASTGELFF	TGTGCCAGCAGCTTGCGAGGGGCCAGCACCGGGGAGCTGTTTTTT
TRBV7-2	many	.	TRBJ2-1	CASSPWTDYNEQFF	TGTGCCAGCAGCCCCTGGACAGACTACAATGAGCAGTTCTTC
TRBV2	many	TRBD1	TRBJ2-7	CASRRQGLSYEQYF	TGTGCCAGCAGGAGACAGGGGCTTTCCTACGAGCAGTACTTC
TRBV19	.	.	TRBJ2-6	CASRQDVGSTGANVLTF	TGTGCCAGCCGCCAGGATGTTGGTAGCACGGGGGCCAACGTCCTGACTTTC
TRBV6-1	many	.	TRBJ1-1	CASSSQWNTEAFF	TGTGCCAGCAGTAGTCAGTGGAACACTGAAGCTTTCTTT
TRBV2	many	.	TRBJ2-3	CASSEASAYTDTQYF	TGTGCCAGCAGTGAGGCTAGCGCTTACACAGATACGCAGTATTTT